The source of this T cell receptor (beta chain) is a study of identical twins. Findings and limits, study-wide: Analyses of zero insertions could, in part, be confounded by invariant MAIT and iNKT cells. Within monozygotic twins, out-of-frame TCR alpha sharing was underestimated by the models.

Remarks on this clonotype: Antigen: not known.

TCRdb analysed the 5' RACE reads with MiXCR anew, one entry per CDR3 protein. This table holds 270,000 or so distinct CDR3 sequences, about 8.9% found once. The CDR3 has 13 residues. V was pared by 5 bases and J by 4 bases, with 5 bases of the junction left unmatched. Germline loops: CDR1 SQVTM, CDR2 ANQGSEA. All donors were healthy Caucasians. These data were also reused for a study on yellow fever vaccine responses in identical twins.

J is TRBJ1-1 and V is TRBV29-1; 9 bases map to TRBD1. What was sequenced was CD8+ T cells sorted from blood. This receptor was taken from a woman under 30 in good health. CDR3 loop: CSVSQGAGTEAFF. CDR3 bases: TGCAGCGTTTCACAGGGGGCAGGCACTGAAGCTTTCTTT.